The 30 T cell receptor beta chains presented below share a single source sample, sequenced in a study of blood T cells in healthy people across ages. A second about 7 to 12 cycle PCR used barcoded and J-beta primers. TCRdb reanalysed the 5' RACE reads using MiXCR and keeps one entry per CDR3 protein. The repertoire includes 600,000 to 850,000 distinct CDR3 sequences, 20% to 25% of them detected once, and more than 8.5% sits in the top ten. These data were likewise used in another study, on T cells of mothers and their children.

The sequencing input was blood. These receptors were obtained from a boy aged 5 to 17 in good health.

This clonotype was seen only a few times. The rearrangement uses TRBV12-3 or TRBV12-4 and TRBJ2-3; TRBD2 aligns across 9 bases. Germline trimming cut 3 bases from V and 5 bases from J; bases unmatched to any gene: 15. The CDR3 runs to 18 residues. The CDR3 here is CASSFNSASGNSKDTQYF. The DNA of the CDR3 is TGTGCCAGCAGTTTTAACTCAGCTAGCGGGAACTCTAAAGATACGCAGTATTTT.

This clonotype appeared a few times. J is TRBJ2-5 and V is TRBV7-3; the D gene is possibly TRBD2 (6 bases). TRBJ2-7 explains the end of the DNA better; the J call may be wrong. The CDR3 sequence is 14 residues long. Germline-derived CDR1 and CDR2 are SGHTA and FQGTGA. CDR3 in DNA: TGTGCCAGCAGCCCCGGGGACTCAAGCGACGAGCAGTACTTC. It specifies CASSPGDSSDEQYF.

The table lists this clonotype with a few counts. The genes are TRBV7-9 and TRBJ2-4; 12 bases are shared with TRBD2. Unmatched junction bases numbered 5, after V lost 5 bases and J lost 3 bases. The length of the CDR3 is 16 residues. Germline-derived CDR1 and CDR2 are SEHNR and FQNEAQ (reference sequence). The CDR3 region is CASSARLAGDKNIQYF. CDR3 DNA sequence: TGTGCCAGCAGCGCCCGACTAGCGGGGGACAAAAACATTCAGTACTTC.

This rearrangement joins TRBV10-3 to TRBJ1-4; D uncertain. The CDR3 has 15 amino acids. V was shortened by 4 bases and J by 3 bases, with 12 bases between the two germline ends. The germline V gene has CDR1 ENHRY and CDR2 SYGVKD. CDR3 nucleotides: TGTGCCATCAGTGTTCAGCTGGGTGCTAATGAAAAACTGTTTTTT. Its protein product is CAISVQLGANEKLFF.

There are a few counts of this clonotype. The chain has TRBV29-1 and TRBJ2-7, with a tentative D call TRBD2 (6 bases). The CDR3 covers 12 residues. CDR1 and CDR2 from the germline V gene are SQVTM and ANQGSEA. Trimming took 7 bases from V and 2 from J, leaving 12 bases between them. The CDR3 sequence: CSGRSSAYEQYF. In DNA form, the CDR3 reads TGCAGCGGGCGATCTAGCGCCTACGAGCAGTACTTC.

This clonotype has only a few counts. The chain joins TRBV20-1 to TRBJ2-5; D is perhaps TRBD1 (5 bases). The end of the DNA aligns better with TRBJ2-7, so the J call may be wrong. The CDR3 is made up of 14 amino acids. Germline loops: CDR1 DFQATT, CDR2 SNEGSKA (reference sequence). The CDR3 DNA reads TGCAGTGCTAGACAACCCAGGGAACCCTACGAGCAGTACTTC. It codes for CSARQPREPYEQYF.

The chain combines TRBV29-1 with TRBJ1-2; maybe TRBD1 (6 bases). The V gene lost 3 bases and the J gene lost 1 base, with 9 bases spanning the gap. The CDR3 contains 13 residues. Germline V gene lookup returns CDR1 SQVTM and CDR2 ANQGSEA. CDR3 residues: CSVEDSDNYGYTF. The CDR3 DNA reads TGCAGCGTTGAGGACAGTGATAACTATGGCTACACCTTC.

V and J are TRBV12-5 and TRBJ2-4; 7 nucleotides align to TRBD2. V shed 7 bases, J shed 5 bases, and the junction held 8 bases outside the gene matches. The CDR3 runs to 14 residues. The germline gives CDR1 LGHNT, CDR2 FRNRAP. In DNA form, the CDR3 reads TGTGCTAGTGCCCGAGGACGGGGGGAAAACATTCAGTACTTC. It specifies CASARGRGENIQYF.

V gene TRBV29-1 combines with J gene TRBJ2-7; D possibly corresponds to TRBD2 (6 bases). The CDR3 consists of 13 residues. Trimming pared 4 bases from V and 4 bases from J, leaving 14 bases between. CDR1 SQVTM and CDR2 ANQGSEA come from the germline V gene. The DNA of the CDR3 is TGCAGCGTTGCCGGGAGTGACCTATACGAGCAGTACTTC. As protein: CSVAGSDLYEQYF.

Notes on this clonotype: Relative to the germline gene, one junction end is altered; a read error may explain this. CDR3 in amino acids: CGARDWQPSDPSSYNEQFF. The CDR3 DNA reads as TGCGGTGCTAGAGATTGGCAGCCTTCCGATCCGAGCTCCTACAATGAGCAGTTCTTC. V and J are TRBV20-1 and TRBJ2-1; no clear D gene. Germline CDR1 is DFQATT and CDR2 is SNEGSKA (reference sequence). The CDR3 is 19 amino acids.

V and J are TRBV5-1 and TRBJ2-3; D call uncertain. Trimming stripped 0 bases from V and 7 bases from J, with 12 bases between. This CDR3 has 14 amino acids. The germline V gene has CDR1 SGHRS and CDR2 YFSETQ. The CDR3: CASSLGLDAHTQYF. Written as DNA, the CDR3 is TGCGCCAGCAGCTTGGGTCTCGACGCCCATACGCAGTATTTT.

The V gene is TRBV7-2, the J gene TRBJ2-3; weak D call: TRBD2 (5 bases). Trimming left V 5 bases short and J 5 bases short, with 26 bases between. The CDR3 sequence is 18 residues long. Germline assignment: CDR1 SGHTA and CDR2 FQGNSA. Here the CDR3 DNA reads TGTGCCAGCAGCATAGAGGTCACTAGATTACCCCCAAAAGATACGCAGTATTTT. This gives the protein CASSIEVTRLPPKDTQYF.

This clonotype was seen more than once but under ten times. V gene TRBV13 combines with J gene TRBJ1-4; TRBD1 agrees at 9 bases. Germline-derived CDR1 and CDR2 are PRHDT and FYEKMQ (reference sequence). The J segment lost 6 bases and the V segment lost 6 bases, leaving 11 bases of the junction unmatched. This CDR3 has 16 residues. This chain's CDR3 is CASSQRGQGVDEKLFF. The CDR3 DNA sequence: TGTGCCAGCAGTCAGAGGGGACAGGGTGTTGATGAAAAACTGTTTTTT.

This clonotype was counted ten times or more. This chain links TRBV6-6 with TRBJ1-2; no clear D gene. This CDR3 has 12 amino acids. Germline V gene sequence: CDR1 MNHNY, CDR2 SVGAGI (reference sequence). V lost 4 bases and J 8 bases, leaving 11 bases between the germline ends. The CDR3 sequence: CASSSVPQGYTF. In DNA form, the CDR3 reads TGTGCCAGCAGTTCGGTCCCGCAGGGCTACACCTTC.

V is TRBV11-3 and J is TRBJ2-3; 13 nucleotides line up with TRBD2. V lost 5 bases and J lost 1; bases outside the gene matches: 9. The CDR3 contains 18 residues. The germline CDR1 and CDR2 sequences are SGHNT and YENEEA. CDR3 in DNA: TGTGCCAGCAGCGAAACCGGGACTAGCGGGGTCGGCACAGATACGCAGTATTTT. Amino acids: CASSETGTSGVGTDTQYF. Full variable domain (missing parts from reference TRBV11-3 and TRBJ2-3): EAGVVQSPRYKIIEKKQPVAFWCNPISGHNTLYWYLQNLGQGPELLIRYENEEAVDDSQLPKDRFSAERLKGVDSTLKIQPAELGDSAVYLCASSETGTSGVGTDTQYFGPGTRLTVL.

CDR3 loop: CASSLEPRAQETQYF. The DNA of the CDR3 is TGTGCCAGCAGCTTAGAGCCCAGGGCCCAAGAGACCCAGTACTTC. V usage is TRBV7-2 and J usage is TRBJ2-5; tentative D call: TRBD1 (5 bases). Germline CDR1 SGHTA, CDR2 FQGNSA. Trimming stripped 1 base from V and 1 base from J, with 10 bases between. The CDR3 totals 15 residues.

A few counts support this clonotype. The rearrangement uses TRBV4-2 and TRBJ2-7; D unresolved. This CDR3 contains 14 residues. V shed 0 bases and J shed 2 bases, with 8 bases lying between them. Germline V gene lookup returns CDR1 LGHNA and CDR2 YNFKEQ. CDR3 coding DNA: TGTGCCAGCAGCCAAGAAATAGATACCTACGAGCAGTACTTC. This codes for CASSQEIDTYEQYF.

This chain uses TRBV7-2 with TRBJ2-7; 12 positions agree with TRBD2. Losses at the gene ends were 4 bases for V and 0 bases for J; bases not matched to a gene: 4. Germline V lookup: CDR1 SGHTA, CDR2 FQGNSA. The CDR3 contains 16 residues. The CDR3 loop reads CASSSGLAGISYEQYF. In nucleotides, the CDR3 is TGTGCCAGCAGCTCCGGACTAGCGGGGATCTCCTACGAGCAGTACTTC.

This clonotype has just a few counts. The chain has TRBV6-6 and TRBJ1-2; D might be TRBD1 (5 bases). V was pared by 1 base and J by 6 bases, with 18 bases between. The CDR3 sequence is 16 residues long. Germline V CDR1 and CDR2: MNHNY, SVGAGI (reference sequence). Here the CDR3 reads CASSYLRGGEENGYTF. In DNA form, the CDR3 reads TGTGCCAGCAGTTACTTACGTGGAGGGGAGGAAAATGGCTACACCTTC.

In this sample, this clonotype turned up a few times. The chain recombines TRBV5-1 with TRBJ1-4; no reliable D call. Trimming removed 5 bases from V and 4 bases from J, with 6 bases in between. CDR1 is SGHRS and CDR2 is YFSETQ in the germline V gene. The CDR3 spans 12 residues. In DNA, the CDR3 is TGCGCCAGCAGGGCAGTTAATGAAAAACTGTTTTTT. It is translated as CASRAVNEKLFF.

The J gene is TRBJ2-4, the V gene TRBV3-1, with 9 bases matching TRBD1. Germline loops: CDR1 LGHDT, CDR2 YNNKEL (reference sequence). The ends lost 4 bases at V and 4 bases at J; junction bases unmatched: 5. This CDR3 has 15 residues. CDR3 sequence (DNA): TGTGCCAGCAGCCGATCCGGGACAGGGAAAAACATTCAGTACTTC. Its translation: CASSRSGTGKNIQYF.

The genes are TRBV28 and TRBJ2-5; 7 bases are shared with TRBD2. The germline V gene encodes CDR1 MDHEN and CDR2 SYDVKM. The ends lost 2 bases at V and 3 bases at J; junction bases unmatched: 6. CDR3 length: 15 residues. In nucleotides, the CDR3 is TGTGCCAGCAGTTTAGCGGGAGCATCCAAAGAGACCCAGTACTTC. Amino acids: CASSLAGASKETQYF.

V is TRBV7-9 and J is TRBJ2-7, with D maybe TRBD1 (7 bases). The better agreement between TRBJ2-1 and the DNA end casts doubt on the J call. The CDR3 consists of 15 residues. Germline V lookup: CDR1 SEHNR, CDR2 FQNEAQ (reference sequence). The CDR3 DNA is TGTGCCAGCAGCTTAGGGCAGGGGGGATACAATGAGCAGTTCTTC. This encodes CASSLGQGGYNEQFF.

This chain uses TRBV9 with TRBJ2-1; tentatively, D is TRBD1 or TRBD2 (5 bases each). Trimming left V 4 bases short and J 8 bases short, with 31 bases between. The CDR3 covers 19 residues. Germline V CDR1 and CDR2: SGDLS, YYNGEE. CDR3 in amino acids: CASSPSWRTRGLGSHEQFF. Written as DNA, the CDR3 is TGTGCCAGCAGCCCCTCCTGGAGGACACGGGGCCTTGGAAGCCATGAGCAGTTCTTC.

CDR3 DNA sequence: TGTGCCAGCAGCCGTACAGGGGGCGCCGATGAAAAACTGTTTTTT. Protein: CASSRTGGADEKLFF. This sequence joins TRBV4-2 and TRBJ1-4; 9 bases fit TRBD1. Germline V gives CDR1 LGHNA, CDR2 YNFKEQ. Trimming removed 4 bases from V and 6 bases from J; junction bases left unmatched: 6. This CDR3 comprises 15 residues.

The chain uses TRBV29-1 and TRBJ2-5; perhaps TRBD1 as D (5 bases). V was clipped by 0 bases and J by 5 bases, with 16 bases between them. Looked up from germline, CDR1 is SQVTM and CDR2 is ANQGSEA. This CDR3 comprises 15 residues. CDR3 region: CSVEDDSWVSETQYF. CDR3 DNA sequence: TGCAGCGTTGAAGACGACAGTTGGGTTTCGGAGACCCAGTACTTC.

The V call is TRBV5-1, the J call TRBJ1-6; no reliable D call. Germline CDR1 is SGHRS and CDR2 is YFSETQ. Trimming pared 0 bases from V and 10 bases from J, leaving 17 bases between. The CDR3 spans 16 residues. CDR3 residues: CASSLEGSDEGSPLHF. DNA for the CDR3: TGCGCCAGCAGCTTGGAAGGGTCAGACGAAGGCTCACCCCTCCACTTT.

This sequence joins TRBV4-3 and TRBJ1-1; 10 bases align to TRBD1. Losses at the gene ends were 0 bases for V and 5 bases for J; bases not matched to a gene: 3. CDR1 and CDR2 (germline): LGHNA, YSLEER. The CDR3 has 15 residues. The CDR3 spells CASSQEDRGGTEAFF. DNA for the CDR3: TGCGCCAGCAGCCAAGAGGACAGGGGGGGGACTGAAGCTTTCTTT.

CDR3 amino acids: CASSDSTSGPDTQYF. CDR3 in DNA: TGTGCCAGCAGTGACTCGACTAGCGGGCCAGATACGCAGTATTTT. This chain joins TRBV6-4 and TRBJ2-3; TRBD2 aligns across 10 bases. Germline CDR1 and CDR2: MRHNA and SNTAGT. The CDR3 length is 15 residues. With 0 bases clipped from V and 4 bases from J, the junction kept 1 base outside the gene matches.

This clonotype was counted only a few times. This rearrangement joins TRBV5-1 to TRBJ2-1, with D maybe TRBD1 (6 bases). The CDR3 is made up of 15 amino acids. CDR1 is SGHRS, CDR2 YFSETQ, per germline. The V end was cut by 4 bases, the J end by 0 bases, with 11 bases between. The CDR3 reads CASSPGTRSYNEQFF. The CDR3 nucleotides are TGCGCCAGCAGCCCCGGGACACGCTCCTACAATGAGCAGTTCTTC.